Listed below are T cell receptor beta chains from one sample, sequenced in a study of blood T cell repertoires in COVID-19. Assay used: immunoSEQ multiplex PCR; TCRdb lists only in-frame clones, some missing. The sample yields some 200,000 clones, roughly 86% seen once. The source material was peripheral blood. The source of these receptors is a man aged 70-80 years with acute or convalescent COVID-19. Each CDR3 is given with its conserved first and last residue. The order of the fields is V gene, clone size, J gene, D gene, CDR3 DNA, CDR3 protein. The D gene is left open where the match is weak. A clone size is listed for some rows: how often the clone was seen (once, few, many), or a class if it is expanded.

TRBV7-7	NA	TRBJ2-1	TRBD1	TGTGCCAGCAGCACGACTACCGGGACAGGGAACAGGAATGAGCAGTTCTTC	CASSTTTGTGNRNEQFF
TRBV6-5	NA	TRBJ1-5	TRBD1	TGTGCCAGCAGTCTCACAGGGGACAGCAATCAGCCCCAGCATTTT	CASSLTGDSNQPQHF
TRBV4-1	NA	TRBJ2-1	NA	TGCGCCAGCAGCCAAGATCAGATGGCCAATGAGCAGTTCTTC	CASSQDQMANEQFF
TRBV7-3	NA	TRBJ2-1	TRBD2	TGTGCCAGCAGCTTAACTAGCGGGGGGGCTTACAATGAGCAGTTCTTC	CASSLTSGGAYNEQFF
TRBV30	NA	TRBJ1-2	NA	TGTGCCTGGAACAGGGTTGGGGTGGTTGGCTACACCTTC	CAWNRVGVVGYTF
TRBV5-6	NA	TRBJ1-2	TRBD1	TGTGCCAGCGAGACAGGGAGCTTTAACTATGGCTACACCTTC	CASETGSFNYGYTF
TRBV27	NA	TRBJ1-6	NA	TGTGCCAGCAGTCCGGCAGGGGATAATTCACCCCTCCACTTT	CASSPAGDNSPLHF
TRBV5-8	NA	TRBJ1-2	NA	TGTGCCAGCAGCCATACCGGGGGACGTCGCGGCTACACCTTC	CASSHTGGRRGYTF
TRBV3-1/TRBV3-2	NA	TRBJ2-7	NA	TGTGCCAGCAGCCAAGGGTATCAGTACGAGCAGTACTTC	CASSQGYQYEQYF
TRBV5-5	NA	TRBJ2-3	NA	TGTGCCAGCAGCTTGGTCAGATCCGCAGATACGCAGTATTTT	CASSLVRSADTQYF
TRBV5-4	NA	TRBJ1-2	NA	TGTGCCAGCAGCTTGGTGGCAGTTGGCGGCTACACCTTC	CASSLVAVGGYTF
TRBV6-5	once	TRBJ2-1	NA	TGTGCCAGCAGTCCAATCGGGATATACAATGAGCAGTTCTTC	CASSPIGIYNEQFF
TRBV7-9	few	TRBJ2-1	NA	TGTGCCAGCAGCCGGCAGAGGACCTACAATGAGCAGTTCTTC	CASSRQRTYNEQFF
TRBV19	NA	TRBJ1-1	TRBD1	TGTGCCAGTAGTACATCGGGACAGATGAACACTGAAGCTTTCTTT	CASSTSGQMNTEAFF
TRBV7-2	NA	TRBJ2-5	NA	TGTGCCAGCAGCCCAGCCTGGGGCCGAGAGACCCAGTACTTC	CASSPAWGRETQYF
TRBV19	NA	TRBJ2-1	TRBD1	TGTGCCAGTAGTATAGCCCGGACAGGGGGGATCTACAATGAGCAGTTCTTC	CASSIARTGGIYNEQFF
TRBV5-1	few	TRBJ2-5	TRBD1	TGCGCCAGCAGCCCCGGGACAGGGGGTTATCAAGAGACCCAGTACTTC	CASSPGTGGYQETQYF
TRBV5-5	once	TRBJ1-4	NA	TGTGCCAGCACCGAAGAGGGGGGGGCAGCTAATGAAAAACTGTTTTTT	CASTEEGGAANEKLFF
TRBV4-3	NA	TRBJ2-1	TRBD1	TGCGCCAGCAGCCCGTATTGGGGGGACAGGGTCAATGAGCAGTTCTTC	CASSPYWGDRVNEQFF
TRBV7-2	NA	TRBJ2-2	NA	TGTGCCAGCAGCTTAGTGGGGGCCGCCGGGGAGCTGTTTTTT	CASSLVGAAGELFF
TRBV6-5	few	TRBJ2-2	TRBD2	TGTGCCAGCACGAAGCGGGAGGCAAACACCGGGGAGCTGTTTTTT	CASTKREANTGELFF
TRBV27	few	TRBJ2-1	TRBD1	TGTGCCAGCAGTCCCCGGGACAGGGGTGACGATGAGCAGTTCTTC	CASSPRDRGDDEQFF
TRBV30	NA	TRBJ1-6	NA	TGTGCTTGGCGGGGGGCTAATTCACCCCTCCACTTT	CAWRGANSPLHF
TRBV11-2	NA	TRBJ2-2	NA	TGTGCCAGCAGCCAGACTAGACTTACCGGGGAGCTGTTTTTT	CASSQTRLTGELFF
TRBV5-1	NA	TRBJ2-7	NA	TGCGCCAGCAGCTTGAAAGGGGCTGAGCAGTACTTC	CASSLKGAEQYF
TRBV6-5	NA	TRBJ2-1	TRBD2	TGTGCCAGCAGCTACCATGCGGTAGCGGGAGGTCCTGAGCAGTTCTTC	CASSYHAVAGGPEQFF
TRBV7-2	NA	TRBJ2-2	TRBD1	TGTGCCAGCAGCGACCTGGACAGGGTCCCACTGTTTTTT	CASSDLDRVPLFF
TRBV30	NA	TRBJ2-6	TRBD1	TGTGCCTGGATAAGGCGGACAGGGGGCGCTGGGGCCAACGTCCTGACTTTC	CAWIRRTGGAGANVLTF
TRBV28	NA	TRBJ1-2	NA	TGTGCCAGCAGTTTATATCAGGGTGGCTATGGCTACACCTTC	CASSLYQGGYGYTF
TRBV5-4	NA	TRBJ2-5	TRBD1	TGTGCCAGCAGCTTCACAGGGGGAGGAGAGACCCAGTACTTC	CASSFTGGGETQYF
TRBV5-4	NA	TRBJ2-1	TRBD2	TGTGCCAGCAGCTGGGGGGTAGCGGGGGCGAACTCCTACAATGAGCAGTTCTTC	CASSWGVAGANSYNEQFF
TRBV15	NA	TRBJ1-2	NA	TGTGCCACCAGCAGAGATGGCCTCTCCTTGAATGGAGATCGTGGCTACACCTTC	CATSRDGLSLNGDRGYTF
TRBV23-1	once	TRBJ2-1	TRBD2	TGCGCCAGCAGGACTAGCGGGGGGCCACGGAACTACAATGAGCAGTTCTTC	CASRTSGGPRNYNEQFF
TRBV10-2	once	TRBJ2-2	TRBD2	TGCGCCAGCAGTGCTTTGGCGGGAGTCTCCGGGGAGCTGTTTTTT	CASSALAGVSGELFF
TRBV3-1/TRBV3-2	once	TRBJ2-5	TRBD2	TGTGCCAGCAGTCGCATGGGAGCGGGGGAAGAGACCCAGTACTTC	CASSRMGAGEETQYF
TRBV24-1	NA	TRBJ2-1	NA	TGTGCCACCAGTGATAGCGGGACAAACAACAATGAGCAGTTCTTC	CATSDSGTNNNEQFF